The rows below give T cell receptor beta chains drawn from one sample of a study of tumor and adjacent non-tumor tissue in lung cancer. TCRdb re-analysed the multiplex PCR reads in MiXCR, keeping a single row per CDR3 protein. This sample has 71,000 or so distinct CDR3 sequences, with 65% to 90% found just once. Sequenced sample: lung tumor tissue. These receptors were obtained from a woman aged 45-59 years with non-small cell lung cancer. CDR3s include the opening cysteine and the closing phenylalanine or tryptophan. Fields, in order: V gene, D gene, clone size, J gene, CDR3 protein. D genes are given only for firm matches. Some rows have no size entry. The others give once, few or many, or a class for an expanded clone.

V gene: TRBV20-1; D gene: .; clone size: .; J gene: TRBJ1-1; CDR3 protein: CCAPGQLGTETFF
V gene: TRBV29-1; D gene: .; clone size: .; J gene: TRBJ1-2; CDR3 protein: CSCLSRYGYTF
V gene: TRBV5-6; D gene: .; clone size: .; J gene: TRBJ1-5; CDR3 protein: CASSTRENNQPQDF
V gene: TRBV4-3; D gene: .; clone size: .; J gene: TRBJ2-2; CDR3 protein: CASSQDAVMNTGELYF
V gene: TRBV12-3/TRBV12-4; D gene: .; clone size: .; J gene: TRBJ1-2; CDR3 protein: CAGSPTNKNYGYTF
V gene: TRBV4-2; D gene: .; clone size: .; J gene: TRBJ2-3; CDR3 protein: CASSQKGDTDTQYF
V gene: TRBV12-3/TRBV12-4; D gene: .; clone size: once; J gene: TRBJ1-5; CDR3 protein: CASSPRGTELSQRQHF
V gene: TRBV28; D gene: TRBD2; clone size: .; J gene: TRBJ2-4; CDR3 protein: CASRWGEAGGDIQYF
V gene: TRBV12-3/TRBV12-4; D gene: .; clone size: .; J gene: TRBJ1-1; CDR3 protein: CASNGGSLPNTEAFF
V gene: TRBV6-2/TRBV6-3; D gene: .; clone size: .; J gene: TRBJ2-1; CDR3 protein: CASSLLGYEQSF
V gene: TRBV4-3; D gene: .; clone size: once; J gene: TRBJ2-3; CDR3 protein: CASSQSDRPDTQYF
V gene: TRBV10-3; D gene: .; clone size: .; J gene: TRBJ2-1; CDR3 protein: CAINDGTDYNEQSF
V gene: TRBV11-1; D gene: .; clone size: .; J gene: TRBJ1-1; CDR3 protein: CASSLDTGEDTVAFF
V gene: TRBV20-1; D gene: .; clone size: medium-sized; J gene: TRBJ1-6; CDR3 protein: CSASFDRDIYSPLHF
V gene: TRBV20-1; D gene: .; clone size: .; J gene: TRBJ2-6; CDR3 protein: CSAGWDTNSGASVQTF
V gene: TRBV10-2; D gene: .; clone size: .; J gene: TRBJ2-7; CDR3 protein: CASSEFVGVHYF
V gene: TRBV7-8; D gene: TRBD2; clone size: .; J gene: TRBJ2-4; CDR3 protein: CAGSLALAGGRAKNIQYF
V gene: TRBV4-2; D gene: .; clone size: .; J gene: TRBJ1-1; CDR3 protein: CASSRGEGDTEAFF
V gene: TRBV11-2; D gene: .; clone size: .; J gene: TRBJ2-5; CDR3 protein: CASSLGENLQGIQYF
V gene: TRBV2; D gene: .; clone size: few; J gene: TRBJ2-7; CDR3 protein: CASSIGEINGHEQYF
V gene: TRBV29-1; D gene: TRBD2; clone size: .; J gene: TRBJ2-7; CDR3 protein: CSVLAGSYEQYF
V gene: TRBV6-5; D gene: .; clone size: .; J gene: TRBJ2-2; CDR3 protein: CASRTWTKDTGELLF
V gene: TRBV6-1; D gene: .; clone size: .; J gene: TRBJ2-1; CDR3 protein: CASRDINEQFF
V gene: TRBV28; D gene: TRBD1; clone size: once; J gene: TRBJ2-7; CDR3 protein: CAGSLPRTGWANEQYF
V gene: TRBV20-1; D gene: .; clone size: .; J gene: TRBJ2-7; CDR3 protein: CSTNEADYYEQYF
V gene: TRBV4-1; D gene: .; clone size: .; J gene: TRBJ1-6; CDR3 protein: CASSRGHENYSVLHF